A single sample is the source of the 32 T cell receptor beta chains below, sequenced in a study of control samples from healthy donors and cancer patients. This table comes from immunoSEQ multiplex PCR, and its TCRdb copy is limited to in-frame clones, with some not included. The repertoire holds roughly 150,000 clones, with around 88% as singletons. Source material: blood. Receptors were obtained from a man between 18 and 35 years old in good health.

The chain combines TRBV6-5 with TRBJ1-2, with a weak D call TRBD1 (6 bases). CDR1 and CDR2 (germline): MNHEY, SVGAGI. Trimming cost V 7 bases and J 1 base, with 16 bases left between them. The CDR3 sequence is 15 residues long. The DNA of the CDR3 is TGTGCCAGCACCCGGCACGGGGGCGGTAACTATGGCTACACCTTC. Its translation is CASTRHGGGNYGYTF.

This chain connects TRBV7-2 to TRBJ2-5, with D unclear. Germline-derived CDR1 and CDR2 are SGHTA and FQGNSA. The CDR3 length is 13 residues. The V end was cut by 4 bases, the J end by 5 bases, with 11 bases between. The CDR3 coding sequence is TGTGCCAGCAGCTCTGGCGTCATGGAGACCCAGTACTTC. It yields the protein CASSSGVMETQYF.

The chain employs TRBV3-1 (or the pseudogene TRBV3-2) and TRBJ1-1; D unresolved. This CDR3 is 13 amino acids long. Germline loops: CDR1 LGHDT, CDR2 YNNKEL (reference sequence). Between the trimmed V and J ends, which lost 0 bases and 5 bases, there was a span of 7 bases. The CDR3 here is CASSQDVETEAFF. CDR3 sequence (DNA): TGTGCCAGCAGCCAAGATGTGGAAACTGAAGCTTTCTTT.

The genes are TRBV12-3 or TRBV12-4 and TRBJ2-7; 10 bases fit TRBD1. The trim removed 8 bases at V and 7 bases at J, leaving 5 bases unmatched. The CDR3 runs to 12 residues. CDR3: CASGQGEGEQYF. In nucleotides, the CDR3 is TGTGCCAGCGGACAGGGGGAAGGGGAGCAGTACTTC.

V usage is TRBV28 and J usage is TRBJ1-1, with 11 bases lining up with TRBD1. From germline, CDR1 is MDHEN and CDR2 SYDVKM. This CDR3 contains 15 residues. The trim removed 1 base at V and 5 bases at J, leaving 3 bases unmatched. DNA of the CDR3: TGTGCCAGCAGTTTATATGGGACAGGGGGGACTGAAGCTTTCTTT. Its translation is CASSLYGTGGTEAFF.

This chain uses TRBV6-5 with TRBJ2-5; the D is unclear. Germline V gene lookup returns CDR1 MNHEY and CDR2 SVGAGI. This CDR3 has 14 amino acids. Trimming pared 4 bases from V and 4 bases from J, leaving 13 bases between. Here the CDR3 DNA reads TGTGCCAGCAGTTCTGGCGGTTGGGGAGAGACCCAGTACTTC. It is translated as CASSSGGWGETQYF.

This chain links TRBV5-6 with TRBJ1-1; D is uncertain. The V end lost 0 bases, the J end lost 1 base, and 7 bases lay between the germline ends. The CDR3 is made up of 14 amino acids. Germline V gene sequence: CDR1 SGHDT, CDR2 YYEEEE. The DNA of the CDR3 is TGTGCCAGCAGCTTGGGCCCGCGGAACACTGAAGCTTTCTTT. Protein sequence: CASSLGPRNTEAFF.

The chain couples TRBV28 to TRBJ1-2; a possible D gene is TRBD1 (5 bases). V shed 6 bases and J shed 5 bases, with 16 bases lying between them. The CDR3 loop spans 14 amino acids. CDR1 is MDHEN and CDR2 is SYDVKM in the germline V gene. The DNA for the CDR3 is TGTGCCAGCAGCCAGGAGGGGTTTAGGTATGGCTACACCTTC. The encoded protein is CASSQEGFRYGYTF.

This rearrangement joins TRBV28 to TRBJ1-5; no definite D call. V was pared by 7 bases and J by 9 bases, with 25 bases between. This CDR3 comprises 16 residues. CDR1 is MDHEN and CDR2 is SYDVKM in the germline V gene. CDR3 region: CASTTLRWVRSMPQHF. The CDR3 DNA reads as TGTGCCAGCACTACCCTAAGATGGGTGCGGAGTATGCCCCAGCATTTT.

This rearrangement joins TRBV21-1 to TRBJ2-5; the table assigns TRBD2, which was not confirmed against the DNA. TRBV21-1 represents a pseudogene. The CDR3 has 18 amino acids. Here the CDR3 reads CASSKEARTRDRKETQYF. The CDR3 DNA is TGTGCCAGCAGCAAAGAGGCCAGGACTAGGGACCGCAAAGAGACCCAGTACTTC.

This rearrangement joins TRBV28 to TRBJ1-1, with D possibly matching TRBD1 (5 bases). V lost 8 bases, J lost 1 base, and 17 bases lay in between. The length of the CDR3 is 15 residues. Germline lookup yields CDR1 MDHEN and CDR2 SYDVKM. CDR3 nucleotide sequence: TGTGCCAGCCTACCCACCGGGACTGGGAACACTGAAGCTTTCTTT. It yields the protein CASLPTGTGNTEAFF.

This chain joins TRBV5-1 and TRBJ1-1; no definite D call. The CDR3 totals 11 residues. CDR1 and CDR2 from the germline V gene are SGHRS and YFSETQ. V lost 6 bases, J lost 10 bases, and 13 bases lay in between. As DNA, the CDR3 is TGCGCCAGCACTCAGAATTCTGTAGCTTTCTTT. It is translated as CASTQNSVAFF.

This clone occurred once. The rearrangement joins TRBV7-9 to TRBJ2-1; D ambiguous. The CDR3 has 17 residues. V gave up 1 base and J gave up 0 bases, with 13 bases separating them. Germline V gene lookup returns CDR1 SEHNR and CDR2 FQNEAQ (reference sequence). The CDR3 reads CASSLETDSFSYNEQFF. CDR3 bases: TGTGCCAGCAGCTTAGAAACAGATTCTTTCTCCTACAATGAGCAGTTCTTC.

The chain employs TRBV30 and TRBJ2-7; D call uncertain. Germline V gene sequence: CDR1 GTSNPN, CDR2 SVGIG (reference sequence). V lost 5 bases and J lost 4, with 9 bases in between. This CDR3 comprises 11 residues. The CDR3 DNA sequence: TGTGCCTGGCAGCAGAGTTACGAGCAGTACTTC. It is translated as CAWQQSYEQYF. Full variable domain (outside the CDR3, taken from reference TRBV30 and TRBJ2-7): SQTIHQWPATLVQPVGSPLSLECTVEGTSNPNLYWYRQAAGRGLQLLFYSVGIGQISSEVPQNLSASRPQDRQFILSSKKLLLSDSGFYLCAWQQSYEQYFGPGTRLTVT.

Concerning this clone itself: The sample holds other DNA sequences that translate to the same CDR3. The chain joins TRBV28 to TRBJ2-5; TRBD2 aligns across 12 bases. Trimming took 2 bases from V and 2 from J; bases not matched to a gene: 0. Germline CDR1 reads MDHEN; CDR2 reads SYDVKM. The CDR3 length is 15 residues. The CDR3 sequence: CASSLTSGGQETQYF. DNA for the CDR3: TGTGCCAGCAGTTTAACTAGCGGGGGGCAAGAGACCCAGTACTTC.

This chain joins TRBV6-5 and TRBJ1-1, with D perhaps matching TRBD1 (6 bases). Trimming cost V 3 bases and J 1 base, with 9 bases left between them. Germline values: CDR1 MNHEY, CDR2 SVGAGI. CDR3 length equals 14 residues. The CDR3, as DNA: TGTGCCAGCAGTTATGACAGGCGGAACACTGAAGCTTTCTTT. Translated: CASSYDRRNTEAFF.

The genes are TRBV4-3 and TRBJ1-5; tentatively, D is TRBD1 (5 bases). Per the germline V gene, CDR1 is LGHNA and CDR2 is YSLEER. CDR3 length equals 17 residues. V shed 4 bases and J shed 2 bases, with 18 bases lying between them. CDR3 in DNA: TGCGCCAGCAGCCCTACCACGGGGGAACCGGGCAATCAGCCCCAGCATTTT. Its translation: CASSPTTGEPGNQPQHF.

The DNA for the CDR3 is TGTGCCAGTAGGCCGGGACTAGTGCCAGATACGCAGTATTTT. Protein sequence: CASRPGLVPDTQYF. V usage is TRBV9 and J usage is TRBJ2-3, with TRBD2 matching over 8 bases. V lost 8 bases, J lost 4 bases, and 9 bases stayed unmatched. Germline V lookup: CDR1 SGDLS, CDR2 YYNGEE. The CDR3 totals 14 residues.

The chain joins TRBV10-2 to TRBJ2-7; no clear D gene. V was shortened by 0 bases and J by 2 bases, with 8 bases between the two germline ends. CDR3 size: 14 residues. Germline CDR1 WSHSY, CDR2 SAAADI. The DNA of the CDR3 is TGCGCCAGCAGTGAGTCGACATTGGCCTACGAGCAGTACTTC. It translates to CASSESTLAYEQYF.

The V gene is TRBV7-2, the J gene TRBJ2-1; no reliable D call. V lost 2 bases to trimming and J lost 5 bases, with 10 bases between them. The germline V gene has CDR1 SGHTA and CDR2 FQGNSA. The CDR3 extends over 14 amino acids. CDR3 residues: CASSLLFRDNEQFF. CDR3 in DNA: TGTGCCAGCAGCTTACTCTTTAGGGACAATGAGCAGTTCTTC.

The chain employs TRBV5-1 and TRBJ1-3; 8 nucleotides align to TRBD1. Germline V gene sequence: CDR1 SGHRS, CDR2 YFSETQ. Trimming took 4 bases from V and 4 from J; bases not matched to a gene: 7. The CDR3 extends over 15 amino acids. CDR3 protein: CASSVSGGAGNTIYF. CDR3 DNA sequence: TGCGCCAGCAGCGTCTCAGGGGGCGCAGGAAACACCATATATTTT.

The rearrangement links TRBV7-9 to TRBJ2-5; 8 positions match TRBD2. V gave up 2 bases and J gave up 4 bases; unmatched junction bases: 6. The CDR3 totals 15 residues. CDR1 and CDR2 (germline): SEHNR, FQNEAQ (reference sequence). The CDR3 DNA is TGTGCCAGCAGCTTAAGACGGGGGGGCATAGAGACCCAGTACTTC. Protein: CASSLRRGGIETQYF.

CDR3 nucleotides: TGTGCCACCAGTGATGATATACTCAATGAGCAGTTCTTC. It specifies CATSDDILNEQFF. This chain uses TRBV24-1 with TRBJ2-1, with unresolved D. Germline CDR1 and CDR2: KGHDR and SFDVKD. The CDR3 consists of 13 residues. Trimming removed 3 bases from V and 6 bases from J, with 8 bases in between.

This clone turned up a few times. The J gene is TRBJ2-3, the V gene TRBV5-1; 8 positions match TRBD2. Germline V CDR1 and CDR2: SGHRS, YFSETQ. This CDR3 spans 13 amino acids. After removal of 5 bases from V and 3 bases from J, the junction contained 2 bases not matched to a gene. The chain's CDR3 is CASSPGGTDTQYF. For the CDR3, the DNA is TGCGCCAGCAGTCCGGGGGGGACAGATACGCAGTATTTT.

This chain uses TRBV6-5 with TRBJ1-2; 9 nucleotides line up with TRBD1. V was clipped by 5 bases and J by 2 bases; unmatched bases: 6. This CDR3 is 15 amino acids long. Germline V gene data show CDR1 as MNHEY and CDR2 as SVGAGI. The CDR3 spells CASSTQQGANYGYTF. The CDR3 nucleotides are TGTGCCAGCAGTACTCAACAGGGGGCGAACTATGGCTACACCTTC.

This clone occurred once. CDR3 in amino acids: CASEDSRNTEAFF. CDR3 DNA sequence: TGTGCCAGCGAAGACAGCAGGAACACTGAAGCTTTCTTT. The chain recombines TRBV2 with TRBJ1-1, with D possibly matching TRBD1 (5 bases). The germline V and J ends were trimmed by 8 bases and 1 base, with 11 bases remaining between them. Germline CDR1 and CDR2: SNHLY and FYNNEI. The length of the CDR3 is 13 residues.

The gene calls are TRBV7-8 and TRBJ2-7; tentatively, D is TRBD1 (5 bases). This CDR3 has 13 amino acids. Germline V gene sequence: CDR1 SGHVS, CDR2 FQNEAQ. Trimming cost V 1 base and J 6 bases, with 10 bases left between them. The CDR3 coding sequence is TGTGCCAGCAGCTTAGTCCAGGGTGGCGAGCAGTACTTC. Its translation: CASSLVQGGEQYF.

The chain has TRBV5-6 and TRBJ2-5, with D tentatively TRBD1 (6 bases). CDR1 is SGHDT, CDR2 YYEEEE, per germline. Trimming pared 4 bases from V and 4 bases from J, leaving 11 bases between. The CDR3 totals 13 residues. This CDR3 is CASSRTAGETQYF. CDR3 DNA sequence: TGTGCCAGCAGCAGGACAGCAGGAGAGACCCAGTACTTC.

The chain has TRBV6-5 and TRBJ1-6; tentative D call: TRBD1 (5 bases). The CDR3 consists of 13 residues. Germline V gene lookup returns CDR1 MNHEY and CDR2 SVGAGI. The V end lost 11 bases, the J end lost 7 bases, and 15 bases lay between the germline ends. The CDR3 sequence is CAGRRDGNSPLHF. The CDR3 nucleotides read TGTGCCGGCCGCCGGGACGGGAATTCACCCCTCCACTTT.

The chain couples TRBV30 to TRBJ2-1; 8 bases map to TRBD2. This CDR3 spans 15 amino acids. CDR1 and CDR2 from the germline V gene are GTSNPN and SVGIG (reference sequence). V was clipped by 3 bases and J by 7 bases; unmatched bases: 11. CDR3 protein: CAWSEKASGWNEQFF. The DNA of the CDR3 is TGTGCCTGGAGCGAGAAGGCTAGCGGGTGGAATGAGCAGTTCTTC.

As DNA, the CDR3 is TGCAGTGCGATAGCAGATGAGCAGTTCTTC. Its translation: CSAIADEQFF. V and J are TRBV20-1 and TRBJ2-1; D uncertain. The germline V gene encodes CDR1 DFQATT and CDR2 SNEGSKA (reference sequence). Trimming removed 6 bases from V and 8 bases from J, with 8 bases in between. The CDR3 loop spans 10 amino acids.

The CDR3 is CASSQNEPEQFF. The CDR3 DNA reads TGTGCCAGCAGCCAAAACGAGCCAGAGCAGTTCTTC. The rearrangement joins TRBV3-1 (or the pseudogene TRBV3-2) to TRBJ2-1; D not certain. Trimming pared 2 bases from V and 10 bases from J, leaving 9 bases between. The CDR3 loop spans 12 amino acids. CDR1 is LGHDT, CDR2 YNNKEL, per germline (reference sequence).